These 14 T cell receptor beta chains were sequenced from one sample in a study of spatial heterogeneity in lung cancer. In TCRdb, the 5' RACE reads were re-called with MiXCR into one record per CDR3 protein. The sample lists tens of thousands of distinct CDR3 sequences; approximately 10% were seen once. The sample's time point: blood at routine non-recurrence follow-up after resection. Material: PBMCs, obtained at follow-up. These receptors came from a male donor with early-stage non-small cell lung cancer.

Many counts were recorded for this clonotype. This CDR3 reads CSVSGTGRYEQYF. CDR3 DNA: TGCAGCGTATCCGGGACAGGGAGGTACGAGCAGTACTTC. This chain uses TRBV29-1 with TRBJ2-7; 9 bases fit TRBD1. V trimming: 6 bases; J trimming: 4 bases; junction bases outside the gene matches: 7. The germline CDR1 and CDR2 sequences are SQVTM and ANQGSEA. CDR3 length: 13 amino acids.

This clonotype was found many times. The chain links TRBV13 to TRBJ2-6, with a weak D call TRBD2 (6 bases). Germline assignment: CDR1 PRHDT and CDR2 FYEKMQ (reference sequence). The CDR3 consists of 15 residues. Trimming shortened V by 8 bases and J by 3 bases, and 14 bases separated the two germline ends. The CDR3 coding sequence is TGTGCCAGCCGAGAGGGAGGTAGTGGGGCCAACGTCCTGACTTTC. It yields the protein CASREGGSGANVLTF.

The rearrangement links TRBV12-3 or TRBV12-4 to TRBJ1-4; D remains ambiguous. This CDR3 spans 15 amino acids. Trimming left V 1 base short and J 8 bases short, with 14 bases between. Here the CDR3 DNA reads TGTGCCAGCAGTTTAGGCGGTGCAGACGGCGAAAAACTGTTTTTT. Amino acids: CASSLGGADGEKLFF.

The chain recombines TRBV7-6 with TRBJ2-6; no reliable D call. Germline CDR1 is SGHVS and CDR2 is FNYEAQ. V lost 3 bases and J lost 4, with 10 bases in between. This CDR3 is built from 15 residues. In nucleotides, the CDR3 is TGTGCCAGCAGCTTCCGAATTTCAGGGGCCAACGTCCTGACTTTC. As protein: CASSFRISGANVLTF.

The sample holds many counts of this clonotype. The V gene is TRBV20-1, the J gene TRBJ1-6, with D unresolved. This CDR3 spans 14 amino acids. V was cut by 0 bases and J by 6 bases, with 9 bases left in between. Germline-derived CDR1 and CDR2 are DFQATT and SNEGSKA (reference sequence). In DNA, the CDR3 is TGCAGTGCTAGAGACAGCGCCAGTAATTCACCCCTCCACTTT. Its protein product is CSARDSASNSPLHF.

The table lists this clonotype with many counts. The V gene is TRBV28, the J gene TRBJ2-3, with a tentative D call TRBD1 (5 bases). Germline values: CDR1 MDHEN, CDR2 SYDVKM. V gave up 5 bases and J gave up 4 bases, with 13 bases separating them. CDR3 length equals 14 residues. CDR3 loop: CASSLPQGPDTQYF. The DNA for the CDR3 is TGTGCCAGCAGTCTTCCGCAGGGCCCAGATACGCAGTATTTT. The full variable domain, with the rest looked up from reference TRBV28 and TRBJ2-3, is DVKVTQSSRYLVKRTGEKVFLECVQDMDHENMFWYRQDPGLGLRLIYFSYDVKMKEKGDIPEGYSVSREKKERFSLILESASTNQTSMYLCASSLPQGPDTQYFGPGTRLTVL.

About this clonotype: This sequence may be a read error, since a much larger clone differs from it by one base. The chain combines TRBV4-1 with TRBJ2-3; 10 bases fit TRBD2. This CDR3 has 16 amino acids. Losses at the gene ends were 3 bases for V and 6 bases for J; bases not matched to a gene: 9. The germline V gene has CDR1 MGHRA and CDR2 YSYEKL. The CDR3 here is CASSQGLAGAGDTQYF. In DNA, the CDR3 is TGCGCCAGCAGCCAGGGGCTAGCGGGAGCTGGGGATACGCAGTATTTT.

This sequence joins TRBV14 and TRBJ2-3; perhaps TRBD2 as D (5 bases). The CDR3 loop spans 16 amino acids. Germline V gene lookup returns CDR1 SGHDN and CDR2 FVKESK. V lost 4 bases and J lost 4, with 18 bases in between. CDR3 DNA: TGTGCCAGCAGCCCCCTAACGGGGTCGCAGCCAGATACGCAGTATTTT. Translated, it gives CASSPLTGSQPDTQYF.

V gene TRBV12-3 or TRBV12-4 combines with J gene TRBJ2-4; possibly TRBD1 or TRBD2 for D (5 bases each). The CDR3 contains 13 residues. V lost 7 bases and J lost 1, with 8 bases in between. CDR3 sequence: CASKRDAKNIQYF. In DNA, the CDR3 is TGTGCCAGCAAGAGGGACGCCAAAAACATTCAGTACTTC.

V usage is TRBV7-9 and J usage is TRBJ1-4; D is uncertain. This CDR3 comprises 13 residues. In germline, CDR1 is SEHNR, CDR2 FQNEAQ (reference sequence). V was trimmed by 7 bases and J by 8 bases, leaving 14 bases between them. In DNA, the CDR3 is TGTGCCAGCACCTTTAGGAGAAGCGAAAAACTGTTTTTT. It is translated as CASTFRRSEKLFF.

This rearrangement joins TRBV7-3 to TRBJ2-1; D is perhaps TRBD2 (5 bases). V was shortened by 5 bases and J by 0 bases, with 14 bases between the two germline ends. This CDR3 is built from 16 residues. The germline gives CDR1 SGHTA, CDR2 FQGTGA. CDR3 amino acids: CASSPSFSHSYNEQFF. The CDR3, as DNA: TGTGCCAGCAGCCCTAGCTTTTCACACTCCTACAATGAGCAGTTCTTC.

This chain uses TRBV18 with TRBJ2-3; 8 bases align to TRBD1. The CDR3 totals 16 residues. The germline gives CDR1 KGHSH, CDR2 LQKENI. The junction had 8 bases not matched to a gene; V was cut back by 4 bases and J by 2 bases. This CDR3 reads CASSLGTGAYTDTQYF. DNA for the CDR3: TGTGCCAGCTCACTCGGGACAGGTGCCTACACAGATACGCAGTATTTT.

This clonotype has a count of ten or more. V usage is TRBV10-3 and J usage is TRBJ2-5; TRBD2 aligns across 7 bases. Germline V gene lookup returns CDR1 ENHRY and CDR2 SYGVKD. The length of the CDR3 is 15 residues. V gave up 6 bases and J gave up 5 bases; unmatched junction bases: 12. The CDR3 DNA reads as TGTGCCATCAGAAACGGCGCAGCGGGGAAGGAGACCCAGTACTTC. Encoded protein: CAIRNGAAGKETQYF.

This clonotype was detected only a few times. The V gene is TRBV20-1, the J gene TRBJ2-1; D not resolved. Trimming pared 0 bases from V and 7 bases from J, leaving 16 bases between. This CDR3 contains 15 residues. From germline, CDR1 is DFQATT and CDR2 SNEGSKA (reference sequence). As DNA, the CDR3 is TGCAGTGCTAGAGATCAAACCCGTGTGTCAAATGAGCAGTTCTTC. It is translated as CSARDQTRVSNEQFF.